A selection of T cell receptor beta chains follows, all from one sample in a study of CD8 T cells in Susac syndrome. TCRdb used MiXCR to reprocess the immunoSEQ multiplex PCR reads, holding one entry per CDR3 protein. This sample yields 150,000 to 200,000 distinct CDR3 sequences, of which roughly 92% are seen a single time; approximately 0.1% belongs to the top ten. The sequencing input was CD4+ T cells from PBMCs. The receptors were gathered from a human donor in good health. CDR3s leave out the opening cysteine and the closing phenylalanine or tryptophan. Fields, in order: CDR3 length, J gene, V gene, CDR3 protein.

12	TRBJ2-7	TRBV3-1	ASSQVKGGNEQY
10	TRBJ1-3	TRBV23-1	ASIRSGNTIY
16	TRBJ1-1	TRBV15	ATSPFTPSPFGYTEAF
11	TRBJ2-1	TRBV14	ASSKRASGEQF
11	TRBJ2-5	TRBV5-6	ASSFTGTETQY
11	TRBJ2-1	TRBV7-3	ASSHGPPAEQF
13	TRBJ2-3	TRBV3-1	ASSRLGAGPDTQY
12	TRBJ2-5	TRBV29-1	SVELAGNQETQY
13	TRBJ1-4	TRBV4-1	ASRRSERQGEKLF
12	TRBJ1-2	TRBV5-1	ASSGTAKRNGYT
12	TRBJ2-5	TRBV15	ATSRGGWEETQY
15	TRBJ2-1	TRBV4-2	ASSQAETSGGYNEQF
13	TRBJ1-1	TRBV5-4	ASSQRTGSNTEAF
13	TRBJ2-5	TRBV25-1	ASSETRGGRETQY
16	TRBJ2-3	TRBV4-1	ASSQDLGRGLEADTQY
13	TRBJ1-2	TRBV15	ATSRAHRLGYGYT
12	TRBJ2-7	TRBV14	ASSLYYPSTEQY
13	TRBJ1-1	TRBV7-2	ASSLDMPGNTEAF
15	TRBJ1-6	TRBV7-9	ASSLPRDRGFNSPLH
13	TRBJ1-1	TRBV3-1	ASSLLWGGNTEAF
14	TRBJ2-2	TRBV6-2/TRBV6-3	ASTRIGGALTGELF
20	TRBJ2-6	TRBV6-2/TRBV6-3	ASSYSGDTIRPARTGANVLT
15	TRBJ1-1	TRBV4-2	ASSLEAGAKLNTEAF
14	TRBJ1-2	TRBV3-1	ASSQVLAGTGYGYT
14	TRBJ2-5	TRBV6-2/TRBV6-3	ASSYSRRGGQETQY
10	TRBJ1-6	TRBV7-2	ASRSGGEALH
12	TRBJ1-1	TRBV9	ASSWGQDSSEAF
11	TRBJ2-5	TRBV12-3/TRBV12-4	ASSLSGIETQY
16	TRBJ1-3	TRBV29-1	SAGIRDSPDYSGNTIY